This entry lists 17 T cell receptor beta chains sequenced from one sample in a study of blood T cells in healthy people across ages. The use of a sample-barcoded 5' primer and a J-beta primer mix characterized a second PCR of about 7 to 12 cycles. In TCRdb, the 5' RACE reads were re-called with MiXCR into one record per CDR3 protein. This table holds 800,000 to 950,000 distinct CDR3 sequences, 35% to 40% found once. The material sequenced was blood. The receptors stem from a man younger than 30 in good health.

The chain recombines TRBV3-1 with TRBJ2-7, with TRBD1 matching over 9 bases. The CDR3 extends over 14 amino acids. V shed 2 bases, J shed 4 bases, and the junction held 3 bases outside the gene matches. Germline lookup yields CDR1 LGHDT and CDR2 YNNKEL (reference sequence). The DNA for the CDR3 is TGTGCCAGCAGCCAATCGACAGGGGGGTACGAGCAGTACTTC. It yields the protein CASSQSTGGYEQYF.

This clonotype was seen a single time. The chain has TRBV5-1 and TRBJ1-4, with D hard to call. CDR1 SGHRS and CDR2 YFSETQ come from the germline V gene. V was shortened by 4 bases and J by 7 bases, with 11 bases between the two germline ends. The CDR3 runs 13 residues. The CDR3 DNA is TGCGCCAGCAGCCCCAGGACCCGTGAAAAACTGTTTTTT. Its protein product is CASSPRTREKLFF.

This clonotype has a handful of counts. The V and J genes are TRBV7-8 and TRBJ2-1; 15 bases agree with TRBD2. Germline V CDR1 and CDR2: SGHVS, FQNEAQ. The CDR3 is made up of 16 amino acids. V shed 0 bases, J shed 7 bases, and the junction held 1 base outside the gene matches. The CDR3 here is CASSLAGLAGGNEQFF. The CDR3 region has the DNA TGTGCCAGCAGCTTAGCGGGACTAGCGGGGGGTAATGAGCAGTTCTTC.

This clonotype was seen only a few times. The chain couples TRBV4-3 to TRBJ2-4, with 10 bases matching TRBD2. This CDR3 is 19 amino acids long. Germline V gene data show CDR1 as LGHNA and CDR2 as YSLEER. The J segment lost 3 bases and the V segment lost 0 bases, leaving 11 bases of the junction unmatched. The CDR3 region is CASSQEAPSGGVGKNIQYF. Written as DNA, the CDR3 is TGCGCCAGCAGCCAAGAAGCGCCTAGCGGGGGAGTCGGCAAAAACATTCAGTACTTC.

The chain recombines TRBV12-3 or TRBV12-4 with TRBJ2-6, with D tentatively TRBD1 or TRBD2 (5 bases each). There are 17 residues in the CDR3. V was cut by 3 bases and J by 1 base, with 13 bases left in between. The CDR3 DNA sequence: TGTGCCAGCAGTTTGGAGGCAGGGATTTCTGGGGCCAACGTCCTGACTTTC. Translation: CASSLEAGISGANVLTF.

This clonotype appeared a few times. The V call is TRBV20-1, the J call TRBJ1-4; 7 bases are a match to TRBD1. V shed 7 bases, J shed 10 bases, and the junction held 9 bases outside the gene matches. The CDR3 is 12 residues long. Germline loops: CDR1 DFQATT, CDR2 SNEGSKA (reference sequence). For the CDR3, the DNA is TGCAGTGGACGACAGGGAGGAGGAAAACTGTTTTTT. Protein product: CSGRQGGGKLFF.

J is TRBJ1-2 and V is TRBV20-1; 7 nucleotides agree with TRBD1. V dropped 3 bases and J dropped 3; count of bases not matched to a gene: 16. There are 17 residues in the CDR3. Germline assignment: CDR1 DFQATT and CDR2 SNEGSKA (reference sequence). The CDR3 loop reads CSASQQGTLLNYYGYTF. CDR3 nucleotide sequence: TGCAGTGCTAGCCAACAGGGGACTCTTCTTAACTACTATGGCTACACCTTC.

Ten or more counts support this clonotype. No DNA is shown, since the ends of the CDR3 on it are uncertain; the CDR3 is the one TCRdb lists. The chain is built from TRBV20-1 and TRBJ2-7. In germline, CDR1 is DFQATT, CDR2 SNEGSKA (reference sequence). The CDR3 spans 21 amino acids, including both terminal residues. This CDR3 reads CSARASTPTSSTSWWGYEQYF.

J is TRBJ2-5 and V is TRBV12-3 or TRBV12-4; the match to TRBD2 covers 7 bases. V lost 7 bases, J lost 11 bases, and 16 bases stayed unmatched. CDR3 length equals 14 residues. This CDR3 is CASKPGRDYNEQYF. The CDR3 bases are TGTGCCAGCAAACCGGGACGGGACTACAATGAGCAGTACTTC.

The gene calls are TRBV4-2 and TRBJ2-6, with D unclear. From germline, CDR1 is LGHNA and CDR2 YNFKEQ. V lost 0 bases and J lost 4, with 10 bases in between. There are 16 residues in the CDR3. The CDR3 region has the DNA TGTGCCAGCAGCCAAGATCCGATTGGCGGGGCCAACGTCCTGACTTTC. As protein: CASSQDPIGGANVLTF.

This clonotype was counted a single time. The chain combines TRBV27 with TRBJ2-1, with a possible D match to TRBD1 (6 bases). Judging by the DNA end, TRBJ2-7 fits better; the J call may be wrong. The germline V gene encodes CDR1 MNHEY and CDR2 SMNVEV (reference sequence). The CDR3 sequence is 15 residues long. This CDR3 reads CASSSAGTFYNEQYF. In nucleotides, the CDR3 is TGTGCCAGCAGTTCAGCCGGGACATTTTACAATGAGCAGTACTTC.

J is TRBJ1-3 and V is TRBV5-1, with no clear D. CDR3 length: 15 amino acids. Deletions cut 0 bases from V and 7 bases from J, with 14 bases between. Germline CDR1 SGHRS, CDR2 YFSETQ. The CDR3 DNA sequence: TGCGCCAGCAGCTTGGGGGCGTCGGTCAGGAACACCATATATTTT. Translation: CASSLGASVRNTIYF.

This clonotype came up many times. The chain is built from TRBV12-3 or TRBV12-4 and TRBJ1-2; a possible D gene is TRBD1 (5 bases). The CDR3 spans 14 residues. The ends were cut back, 6 bases at V and 2 bases at J, with 13 bases in the middle. Here the CDR3 DNA reads TGTGCCAGCAGCTCTGACAGAGGCAACTATGGCTACACCTTC. It translates to CASSSDRGNYGYTF.

The table lists this clonotype with many counts. The CDR3 spells CASSPNHGRYEQFF. The CDR3 DNA reads as TGCGCCAGCAGCCCCAACCACGGGAGATATGAGCAGTTCTTC. The V gene is TRBV4-3, the J gene TRBJ2-1; TRBD2 might be the D (6 bases). Germline V CDR1 and CDR2: LGHNA, YSLEER. V was pared by 4 bases and J by 8 bases, with 15 bases between. CDR3 size: 14 residues.

This clonotype was observed a handful of times. A junction boundary mismatches the germline segment, possibly from a read error. The chain employs TRBV5-1 and TRBJ1-3; 7 nucleotides match TRBD1. This CDR3 is built from 15 residues. Germline V gives CDR1 SGHRS, CDR2 YFSETQ. DNA for the CDR3: TGCGCCAGCAGCTCCGGGACAGTCGGTGGAAGCACCATATATTTT. This translates into CASSSGTVGGSTIYF. The full variable domain, its missing parts supplied by reference TRBV5-1 and TRBJ1-3, is KAGVTQTPRYLIKTRGQQVTLSCSPISGHRSVSWYQQTPGQGLQFLFEYFSETQRNKGNFPGRFSGRQFSNSRSEMNVSTLELGDSALYLCASSSGTVGGSTIYFGEGSWLTVV.

This clonotype was picked up a small number of times. The gene calls are TRBV12-3 or TRBV12-4 and TRBJ1-5; D gene ambiguous. This CDR3 comprises 15 residues. The V end was cut by 4 bases, the J end by 3 bases, with 13 bases between. CDR3 coding DNA: TGTGCCAGCAGTTCTGGGGTGATTTCCAATCAGCCCCAGCATTTT. It yields the protein CASSSGVISNQPQHF.

V usage is TRBV5-1 and J usage is TRBJ2-1, with 9 bases matching TRBD2. CDR1 and CDR2 from the germline V gene are SGHRS and YFSETQ. The CDR3 loop spans 15 amino acids. Germline trimming cut 4 bases from V and 10 bases from J; bases unmatched to any gene: 12. CDR3 sequence: CASSIFGTSRGEQFF. In DNA, the CDR3 is TGCGCCAGCAGCATTTTCGGGACTAGCAGGGGCGAGCAGTTCTTC.